This T cell receptor (beta chain) derives from a study of shared clonotypes between healthy human individuals. About the study: There were three CD4 naive, three CD4 memory, two CD8 naive and one CD8 memory plates per donor.

Nashville, Tennessee was home to all donors, who were Caucasian adults. A word on this clone: The target antigen is unknown.

Overall study findings and caveats: Compared with clonotypes that all four donors shared, non-shared clonotypes had lower generation probabilities.

The repertoire was sequenced with immunoSEQ multiplex PCR; TCRdb's copy has only in-frame clones and lacks some. The data hold 1,100,000 or so clones, with approximately 80% observed a single time. Sequences were obtained from memory CD4+ T cells from PBMCs. Subset given: CD45RA-negative fraction. This receptor was identified in a man aged 18-30 years in good health. Some clones in this sample may be carry-over from other donors' samples.

The CDR3 here is CASSRQGSYGNTIYF. DNA for the CDR3: TGTGCCAGCTCACGACAGGGGAGCTACGGAAACACCATATATTTT. V usage is TRBV18 and J usage is TRBJ1-3; 8 nucleotides match TRBD1. Trimming removed 4 bases from V and 4 bases from J; junction bases left unmatched: 6. The CDR3 runs to 15 residues. The germline CDR1 and CDR2 sequences are KGHSH and LQKENI.